This T cell receptor (beta chain) is drawn from a study of OX40 agonist ivuxolimab in advanced cancers. The V end lost 3 bases, the J end lost 6 bases, and 8 bases lay between the germline ends. The germline V gene encodes CDR1 MNHNS and CDR2 SASEGT. The CDR3 has 13 amino acids. The cohort excluded patients with autoimmune disease history or systemic immunosuppression. The table came from immunoSEQ multiplex PCR; TCRdb's copy has only in-frame clones and leaves some out. The table shows roughly 13,000 clones, with more than 65% occurring only once. The gene calls are TRBV6-1 and TRBJ1-4; unclear D gene. Sequenced material: CD4+ or CD8+ T cells sorted from blood, taken in a trial of the OX40 agonist ivuxolimab. The TCR comes from an adult with an advanced solid tumor such as melanoma, head and neck, liver or kidney cancer. The CDR3 DNA reads as TGTGCCAGCAGTGACGGATCGGATGAAAAACTGTTTTTT. Translation: CASSDGSDEKLFF.